The 23 T cell receptor beta chains in this list originate from one sample, sequenced in a study of T cell changes during pregnancy in multiple sclerosis. Produced via immunoSEQ multiplex PCR; TCRdb's table is partial and in-frame only. The sample comprises around 64,000 clones, about 93% of which are singletons, and 0.29% rests with the top ten. The source was CD4+ T cells from peripheral blood mononuclear cells, collected after pregnancy. The receptors were gathered from a female donor with multiple sclerosis, enrolled in a pregnancy study.

The chain is built from TRBV6-5 and TRBJ2-2; 9 nucleotides match TRBD2. The CDR3 runs 15 residues. J was trimmed by 4 bases and V by 2 bases; bases with no gene match: 2. The germline V gene encodes CDR1 MNHEY and CDR2 SVGAGI. The CDR3 nucleotides are TGTGCCAGCAGTTACGGCGGGAGGGGCACCGGGGAGCTGTTTTTT. This sequence encodes CASSYGGRGTGELFF.

This chain joins TRBV15 and TRBJ2-5, with TRBD1 matching over 10 bases. V shed 0 bases, J shed 4 bases, and the junction held 5 bases outside the gene matches. The CDR3 covers 16 residues. CDR1 and CDR2 from the germline V gene are LNHNV and YYDKDF (reference sequence). The CDR3 DNA follows: TGTGCCACCAGCAGAGATGCGGGACAGGGGAGAGAGACCCAGTACTTC. Protein: CATSRDAGQGRETQYF.

This chain uses TRBV5-4 with TRBJ1-2; D not resolved. In germline, CDR1 is SGHNT, CDR2 YYREEE (reference sequence). The CDR3 runs 14 residues. V gave up 5 bases and J gave up 7 bases, with 18 bases separating them. The CDR3 DNA sequence: TGTGCCAGCAGTCCGGACTCTTCATCCCGTGGCTACACCTTC. Its protein product is CASSPDSSSRGYTF.

A single count supports this clone. The chain joins TRBV7-9 to TRBJ2-3; D is undetermined. The CDR3 extends over 14 amino acids. The germline gives CDR1 SEHNR, CDR2 FQNEAQ (reference sequence). V lost 1 base to trimming and J lost 2 bases, with 7 bases between them. The chain's CDR3 is CASSLEALTDTQYF. The CDR3 nucleotides read TGTGCCAGCAGCTTAGAAGCACTCACAGATACGCAGTATTTT.

The chain uses TRBV5-1 and TRBJ2-1; TRBD1 matches 7 bases. With 3 bases clipped from V and 7 bases from J, the junction kept 13 bases outside the gene matches. Germline V gives CDR1 SGHRS, CDR2 YFSETQ. This CDR3 region has 16 residues. The CDR3: CASSSLTGREWNEQFF. The CDR3, as DNA: TGCGCCAGCAGCTCGCTGACAGGGCGTGAATGGAATGAGCAGTTCTTC.

This chain uses TRBV18 with TRBJ1-3; D ambiguous. The V gene's germline CDR1 is KGHSH and CDR2 LQKENI. The CDR3 is made up of 15 amino acids. V was pared by 1 base and J by 3 bases, with 10 bases between. CDR3 nucleotides: TGTGCCAGCTCACCACGCCCGACACTTGGAAACACCATATATTTT. Translated, it gives CASSPRPTLGNTIYF.

The gene calls are TRBV10-3 and TRBJ2-1; D is uncertain. The CDR3 runs to 13 residues. V was shortened by 10 bases and J by 3 bases, with 13 bases between the two germline ends. The V gene's germline CDR1 is ENHRY and CDR2 SYGVKD. For the CDR3, the DNA is TGTGCCACAAACACGGAGATCTACAATGAGCAGTTCTTC. It translates to CATNTEIYNEQFF.

This chain joins TRBV7-8 and TRBJ1-1; tentative D call: TRBD1 (5 bases). Trimming took 3 bases from V and 7 from J, leaving 9 bases between them. The CDR3 consists of 12 residues. Germline-derived CDR1 and CDR2 are SGHVS and FQNEAQ. Here the CDR3 DNA reads TGTGCCAGCAGCTTGGGGGGAAATGAAGCTTTCTTT. Protein sequence: CASSLGGNEAFF. Full variable domain (rest looked up from reference TRBV7-8 and TRBJ1-1): GAGVSQSPRYKVAKRGQDVALRCDPISGHVSLFWYQQALGQGPEFLTYFQNEAQLDKSGLPSDRFFAERPEGSVSTLKIQRTQQEDSAVYLCASSLGGNEAFFGQGTRLTVV.

V is TRBV7-6 and J is TRBJ2-5; maybe TRBD1 (6 bases). Germline V gives CDR1 SGHVS, CDR2 FNYEAQ. This CDR3 has 14 residues. Trimming pared 5 bases from V and 5 bases from J, leaving 15 bases between. CDR3 residues: CASSKTGIGETQYF. The DNA for the CDR3 is TGTGCCAGCAGCAAAACAGGGATAGGTGAGACCCAGTACTTC.

This chain links TRBV6-6 with TRBJ1-4; TRBD1 matches 11 bases. The CDR3 is made up of 15 amino acids. Germline V gene data show CDR1 as MNHNY and CDR2 as SVGAGI (reference sequence). Trimming took 10 bases from V and 7 from J; bases not matched to a gene: 11. The CDR3 DNA sequence: TGTGCCATTCCGGGACAGGGGGTATCTTGTGAAAAACTGTTTTTT. It specifies CAIPGQGVSCEKLFF.

The rearrangement links TRBV19 to TRBJ1-1; D might be TRBD1 (5 bases). Trimming cost V 6 bases and J 1 base, with 21 bases left between them. Germline values: CDR1 LNHDA, CDR2 SQIVND (reference sequence). The CDR3 loop spans 17 amino acids. The chain's CDR3 is CASRISLWGAPNTEAFF. The CDR3 nucleotides read TGTGCCAGTAGGATATCCCTATGGGGCGCGCCGAACACTGAAGCTTTCTTT.

The chain combines TRBV30 with TRBJ1-1; 12 positions agree with TRBD1. This CDR3 contains 17 residues. J gave up 1 base and V 3 bases, and 9 bases lay outside the gene matches. The germline V gene has CDR1 GTSNPN and CDR2 SVGIG (reference sequence). CDR3 DNA sequence: TGTGCCTGGAGCCGCGGGACAGGGGGCCGGACGAACACTGAAGCTTTCTTT. Its translation: CAWSRGTGGRTNTEAFF.

CDR3 sequence (DNA): TGTGCCAGCTCACGGGGACAGTATCAAGAGACCCAGTACTTC. It specifies CASSRGQYQETQYF. V gene TRBV18 combines with J gene TRBJ2-5; 7 positions match TRBD1. V dropped 4 bases and J dropped 2; count of bases not matched to a gene: 4. The CDR3 has 14 amino acids. Germline V gene lookup returns CDR1 KGHSH and CDR2 LQKENI.

In this sample, this clone turned up once. The V gene is TRBV4-2, the J gene TRBJ2-1, with 9 nucleotides matching TRBD1. This CDR3 comprises 17 residues. CDR1 is LGHNA and CDR2 is YNFKEQ in the germline V gene. Trimming cost V 0 bases and J 7 bases; bases outside gene matches: 10. This CDR3 is CASSQDLYTGGENEQFF. CDR3 DNA: TGTGCCAGCAGCCAAGATCTTTATACAGGGGGCGAGAATGAGCAGTTCTTC.

The chain couples TRBV6-1 to TRBJ1-4; no firm D call. V was clipped by 8 bases and J by 8 bases, with 21 bases between them. CDR1 is MNHNS, CDR2 SASEGT, per germline. The CDR3 sequence is 15 residues long. CDR3 in DNA: TGTGCCAGCGCTGGGTCATTGACACCAGAGGAAAAACTGTTTTTT. Residues: CASAGSLTPEEKLFF.

The chain recombines TRBV28 with TRBJ2-3; 8 bases match TRBD1. Germline V gene data show CDR1 as MDHEN and CDR2 as SYDVKM. Trimming at V came to 5 bases and at J to 10 bases, leaving 5 bases not matched to a gene. The CDR3 is made up of 12 amino acids. The CDR3 nucleotides read TGTGCCAGCAGTACCGACAGGGGAGCGCAGTATTTT. It yields the protein CASSTDRGAQYF.

This clone was seen only once. The chain joins TRBV6-5 to TRBJ1-3, with 7 bases that match TRBD1. Trimming removed 6 bases from V and 2 bases from J; junction bases left unmatched: 4. CDR3 length: 14 residues. CDR1 MNHEY and CDR2 SVGAGI come from the germline V gene. The DNA of the CDR3 is TGTGCCAGCAGCAGCGACAGGGCTGGAAACACCATATATTTT. Amino acid sequence: CASSSDRAGNTIYF.

The V gene is TRBV5-1, the J gene TRBJ1-1; D remains ambiguous. V was shortened by 1 base and J by 2 bases, with 9 bases between the two germline ends. This CDR3 comprises 14 residues. Germline V gene lookup returns CDR1 SGHRS and CDR2 YFSETQ. Here the CDR3 reads CASSLLATNTEAFF. For the CDR3, the DNA is TGCGCCAGCAGCTTGTTGGCGACAAACACTGAAGCTTTCTTT.

V is TRBV2 and J is TRBJ2-2; a weak D match, TRBD2 (5 bases). Trimming pared 3 bases from V and 5 bases from J, leaving 10 bases between. The CDR3 consists of 14 residues. CDR1 is SNHLY and CDR2 is FYNNEI in the germline V gene. The CDR3 sequence is CASSDWESTGELFF. In DNA form, the CDR3 reads TGTGCCAGCAGTGATTGGGAGAGTACCGGGGAGCTGTTTTTT.

The chain uses TRBV30 and TRBJ2-5; TRBD2 might be the D (5 bases). This CDR3 has 13 residues. From germline, CDR1 is GTSNPN and CDR2 SVGIG (reference sequence). Trimming stripped 1 base from V and 9 bases from J, with 15 bases between. The CDR3 DNA is TGTGCCTGGAGTGGAGGGATAGAGGGTCCCCAGTACTTC. Translation gives CAWSGGIEGPQYF. The full variable domain, completed using reference TRBV30 and TRBJ2-5, is SQTIHQWPATLVQPVGSPLSLECTVEGTSNPNLYWYRQAAGRGLQLLFYSVGIGQISSEVPQNLSASRPQDRQFILSSKKLLLSDSGFYLCAWSGGIEGPQYFGPGTRLLVL.

This clone was observed a single time. CDR3 bases: TGTGCCAGCAGTTACATAGAGAACACTGAAGCTTTCTTT. This translates into CASSYIENTEAFF. The chain employs TRBV6-5 and TRBJ1-1; D is unclear. V was trimmed by 2 bases and J by 1 base, leaving 5 bases between them. Germline loops: CDR1 MNHEY, CDR2 SVGAGI. This CDR3 has 13 residues.

V is TRBV19 and J is TRBJ1-1; TRBD1 aligns across 8 bases. The CDR3 is 14 residues long. Germline CDR1 is LNHDA and CDR2 is SQIVND (reference sequence). J was trimmed by 4 bases and V by 10 bases; bases with no gene match: 11. DNA of the CDR3: TGTGCCACCAAGACAGGGGACGTGGGCACTGAAGCTTTCTTT. It translates to CATKTGDVGTEAFF.

This clone was recorded once. V gene TRBV5-1 combines with J gene TRBJ2-1; TRBD2 might be the D (6 bases). Trimming pared 0 bases from V and 7 bases from J, leaving 17 bases between. This CDR3 spans 16 amino acids. Looked up from germline, CDR1 is SGHRS and CDR2 is YFSETQ. The CDR3 reads CASSLGGGSFTNEQFF. In nucleotides, the CDR3 is TGCGCCAGCAGCTTGGGTGGGGGGTCGTTTACAAATGAGCAGTTCTTC.